Following are 7 T cell receptor beta chains from one sample sequenced in a study of blood T cells in healthy people across ages. Then a second PCR, running about 6 to 11 cycles, was carried out with a sample-barcoded 5' primer and a J-beta primer mix. TCRdb re-analysed the 5' RACE reads in MiXCR, keeping a single row per CDR3 protein. The repertoire includes roughly 730,000 distinct CDR3 sequences, just over 55% of them detected once, and 20% to 30% sits in the top ten. The sample taken for sequencing was blood. These receptors came from a man aged 35 to 55 in good health.

V is TRBV18 and J is TRBJ2-1, with D possibly matching TRBD2 (6 bases). Near its end, the DNA agrees better with TRBJ2-7, so the J call may be wrong. The CDR3 sequence is 17 residues long. From germline, CDR1 is KGHSH and CDR2 LQKENI. CDR3 nucleotides: TGTGCCAGCTCACCAATTGCGGGACTCCGCTCCTACAATGAGCAGTACTTC. Its translation is CASSPIAGLRSYNEQYF.

The chain employs TRBV28 and TRBJ2-6, with D possibly being TRBD1 (6 bases). The CDR3 runs 16 residues. From germline, CDR1 is MDHEN and CDR2 SYDVKM. Trimming took 5 bases from V and 0 from J, leaving 11 bases between them. CDR3 protein: CASSQQGVSGANVLTF. The CDR3 coding sequence is TGTGCCAGCAGTCAACAGGGAGTCTCTGGGGCCAACGTCCTGACTTTC.

The chain joins TRBV10-3 to TRBJ2-3; 12 nucleotides agree with TRBD1. After removal of 10 bases from V and 5 bases from J, the junction contained 7 bases not matched to a gene. The V gene's germline CDR1 is ENHRY and CDR2 SYGVKD. The CDR3 loop spans 14 amino acids. CDR3 loop: CATKGTGGLDTQYF. As DNA, the CDR3 is TGTGCCACCAAGGGGACAGGGGGCTTAGATACGCAGTATTTT.

The rearrangement links TRBV12-3 or TRBV12-4 to TRBJ2-1; possibly TRBD1 for D (6 bases). The CDR3 runs 13 residues. Trimming removed 6 bases at V and 7 bases at J, with 13 bases between. The CDR3 sequence is CASSKPRGNEQFF. DNA for the CDR3: TGTGCCAGCAGCAAACCAAGGGGGAATGAGCAGTTCTTC.

This chain uses TRBV5-8 with TRBJ2-1, with D perhaps matching TRBD2 (6 bases). Deletions cut 3 bases from V and 8 bases from J, with 18 bases between. The CDR3 loop spans 15 amino acids. From germline, CDR1 is SGHTS and CDR2 YDEGEE. The CDR3 spells CASSWETSSVDEQFF. The CDR3, as DNA: TGTGCCAGCAGCTGGGAGACTAGTTCGGTCGATGAGCAGTTCTTC. Complete variable domain (other parts from reference TRBV5-8 and TRBJ2-1): EAGVTQSPTHLIKTRGQQATLRCSPISGHTSVYWYQQALGLGLQFLLWYDEGEERNRGNFPPRFSGRQFPNYSSELNVNALELEDSALYLCASSWETSSVDEQFFGPGTRLTVL.

This clonotype was detected only a few times. The V gene is TRBV5-6, the J gene TRBJ1-2; 7 nucleotides align to TRBD1. The CDR3 is 16 residues long. Germline-derived CDR1 and CDR2 are SGHDT and YYEEEE. V shed 0 bases and J 2 bases; nucleotides not matched to a gene: 7. Here the CDR3 reads CASSLGAGGYNYGYTF. In DNA, the CDR3 is TGTGCCAGCAGCTTGGGGGCAGGGGGGTACAACTATGGCTACACCTTC.

V and J are TRBV28 and TRBJ2-6; D tentatively fits TRBD1 or TRBD2 (5 bases each). V shed 5 bases and J shed 0 bases, with 20 bases lying between them. The CDR3 loop spans 19 amino acids. In germline, CDR1 is MDHEN, CDR2 SYDVKM. CDR3 sequence (DNA): TGTGCCAGCAGTCGGGTGGGCTTAGGGACCGCCTCTGGGGCCAACGTCCTGACTTTC. Translation gives CASSRVGLGTASGANVLTF.